The table lists the clone carrying this T cell receptor (beta chain) with many counts. What it binds is not known. From germline, CDR1 is MNHNS and CDR2 SASEGT. The CDR3 totals 12 residues. Trimming left V 2 bases short and J 7 bases short, with 6 bases between. The data were obtained in a study of response to subunit inactivated influenza vaccine. Study results and limitations: It was suggested by the authors that few new T cells are recruited by each seasonal influenza vaccination.

In TCRdb, the RT-PCR reads were re-called with MiXCR into one record per CDR3 protein. The repertoire includes over 300,000 distinct CDR3 sequences, roughly 22% of them detected once, and 9.5% to 13% sits in the top ten. The input for sequencing was PBMCs from blood, taken less than 22 months after vaccination. The chain links TRBV6-1 to TRBJ2-1; D gene ambiguous. The receptor comes from a man between 50 and 70 years old who received an inactivated influenza vaccine. CDR3 DNA: TGTGCCAGCAGTGAATCGTTTAATGAGCAGTTCTTC. The encoded protein is CASSESFNEQFF.